This T cell receptor beta chain was observed in a study of blood T cell repertoires in COVID-19. Overall study: Both acute and convalescent COVID-19 samples were obtained from the United States, Italy and Spain.

Trimming took 3 bases from V and 1 from J; bases not matched to a gene: 5. Germline CDR1 is SGHNT and CDR2 is YYREEE (reference sequence). The CDR3 is made up of 16 amino acids. TCRdb's table, derived via immunoSEQ multiplex PCR, lists solely in-frame clones and lacks some. The table lists tens of thousands of clones, 85% to 90% of them singletons, with about 52% in the top ten. Material for sequencing was peripheral blood. The chain employs TRBV5-4 and TRBJ2-3, with 10 bases identical to TRBD2. The TCR was taken from a human donor with acute or convalescent COVID-19. The donor label of this sample is uncertain. The CDR3 region is CASSSELAGGTDTQYF. The CDR3 region has the DNA TGTGCCAGCAGCTCAGAGCTAGCGGGGGGCACAGATACGCAGTATTTT.